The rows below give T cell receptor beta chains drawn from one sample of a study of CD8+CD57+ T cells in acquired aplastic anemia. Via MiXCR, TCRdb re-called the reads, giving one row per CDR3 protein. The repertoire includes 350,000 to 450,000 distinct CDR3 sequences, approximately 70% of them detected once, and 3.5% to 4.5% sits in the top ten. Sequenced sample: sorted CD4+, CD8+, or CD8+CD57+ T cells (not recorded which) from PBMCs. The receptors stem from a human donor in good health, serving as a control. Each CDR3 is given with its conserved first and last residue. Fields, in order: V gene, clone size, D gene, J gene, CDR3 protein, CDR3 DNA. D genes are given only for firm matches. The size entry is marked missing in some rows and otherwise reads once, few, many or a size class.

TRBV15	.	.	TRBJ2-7	CATSRDRGFLYF	TGTGCCACCAGCAGAGACAGGGGATTCCTGTACTTC
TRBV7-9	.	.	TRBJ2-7	CASSTEGSHLHEFYF	TGTGCCAGCAGCACCGAGGGGTCCCACCTCCACGAGTTCTACTTC
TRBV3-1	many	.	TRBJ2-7	CASSSSTSTHLEQYF	TGTGCCAGCAGCAGCTCGACTAGTACCCACCTCGAGCAGTACTTC
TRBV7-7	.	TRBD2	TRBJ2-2	CASSSLSGGSTDTFF	TGTGCTAGCAGCTCCCTGAGCGGGGGTAGCACAGATACGTTTTTT
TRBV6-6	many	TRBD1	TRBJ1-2	CASSYSTGNYGYTF	TGTGCCAGCAGTTACTCGACAGGGAACTATGGCTACACCTTC
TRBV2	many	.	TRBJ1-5	CASSGPDTQPQHF	TGTGCCAGCAGTGGGCCGGATACTCAGCCCCAGCATTTT
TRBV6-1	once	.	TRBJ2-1	CATLSRHEQFF	TGTGCCACCCTCTCCAGACACGAGCAGTTCTTC
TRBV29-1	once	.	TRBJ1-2	CSVKQSNGYTF	TGCAGCGTTAAGCAGAGTAATGGCTACACCTTC
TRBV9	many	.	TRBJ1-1	CASSVVHGNTEAFF	TGTGCCAGCAGCGTAGTGCACGGGAACACTGAAGCTTTCTTT
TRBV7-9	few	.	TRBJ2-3	CASSLAPVSPGRVGLKYF	TGTGCCAGCAGCTTAGCGCCTGTCAGCCCGGGGCGGGTAGGTTTGAAGTATTTT